This is a list of T cell receptor beta chains from one sample in a study of blood T cell repertoires in COVID-19. Repertoires were generated with immunoSEQ multiplex PCR, while TCRdb's copy carries only in-frame clones and drops some. The sample contains 400,000 to 450,000 clones, over 75% of which appear only once. Sequencing was done on a sample of peripheral blood. Every receptor here comes from a middle-aged woman with COVID-19, enrolled during active disease. CDR3s include the opening cysteine and the closing phenylalanine or tryptophan. A D gene is named only where the DNA matches it firmly. Where a row states a size, it is once, few, many or the class of an expanded clone; other rows omit it.

D: TRBD1; size: -; J: TRBJ1-5; V: TRBV19; DNA: TGTGCCAGTAGCTACGGGACAGGGGAAGGCCAGCCCCAGCATTTT; CDR3: CASSYGTGEGQPQHF
D: -; size: -; J: TRBJ2-5; V: TRBV30; DNA: TGTGCCTGGAGTAGGGGGACCGCCAACCAAGAGACCCAGTACTTC; CDR3: CAWSRGTANQETQYF
D: -; size: -; J: TRBJ2-7; V: TRBV6-2/TRBV6-3; DNA: TGTGCCAGCAGGTACGGGACAAACTACTACGAGCAGTACTTC; CDR3: CASRYGTNYYEQYF
D: TRBD2; size: -; J: TRBJ2-1; V: TRBV5-1; DNA: TGCGCCAGCAGCTGGGGACTAGGTCCCACGGTCCAAGCCTACAATGAGCAGTTCTTC; CDR3: CASSWGLGPTVQAYNEQFF
D: -; size: -; J: TRBJ1-3; V: TRBV15; DNA: TGTGCCACCAGCAGATCAGGGGCCTCTGGAAACACCATATATTTT; CDR3: CATSRSGASGNTIYF
D: -; size: -; J: TRBJ1-5; V: TRBV28; DNA: TGTGCCAGCAGTTTGGGGTCAGGGTCGCAGCCCCAGCATTTT; CDR3: CASSLGSGSQPQHF
D: TRBD1; size: -; J: TRBJ1-2; V: TRBV5-1; DNA: TGCGCCAGCAGCTGGGACCGGGACAGCTACTATGGCTACACCTTC; CDR3: CASSWDRDSYYGYTF
D: TRBD1; size: -; J: TRBJ2-2; V: TRBV7-2; DNA: TGTGCCAGCACAGGGGGCACCTCCCCGAACACCGGGGAGCTGTTTTTT; CDR3: CASTGGTSPNTGELFF
D: -; size: few; J: TRBJ2-1; V: TRBV4-3; DNA: TGCGCCAGCAGCCACTCCCTGCGGACTTCGTACAATGAGCAGTTCTTC; CDR3: CASSHSLRTSYNEQFF
D: -; size: few; J: TRBJ1-5; V: TRBV24-1; DNA: TGTGCCACCAGTGATTTCAGGAGCAATCAGCCCCAGCATTTT; CDR3: CATSDFRSNQPQHF
D: TRBD1; size: -; J: TRBJ2-5; V: TRBV28; DNA: TGTGCCAGCAGTTTATCGCCACAGGGGGCTCTTTACTTC; CDR3: CASSLSPQGALYF
D: TRBD1; size: -; J: TRBJ2-7; V: TRBV6-1; DNA: TGTGCCAGCAGTGGTTTTTCGGGACAGGTGGTCTCCTACGAGCAGTACTTC; CDR3: CASSGFSGQVVSYEQYF
D: -; size: -; J: TRBJ2-7; V: TRBV5-4; DNA: TGTGCCAGCAAGACAGGAAACGGACCCTACGAGCAGTACTTC; CDR3: CASKTGNGPYEQYF
D: TRBD1; size: -; J: TRBJ1-5; V: TRBV5-1; DNA: TGCGCCAGCAGCTCTGGCTCCACAGGGGATGGTCAGCCCCAGCATTTT; CDR3: CASSSGSTGDGQPQHF
D: -; size: -; J: TRBJ1-1; V: TRBV7-9; DNA: TGTGCCAGCAGGCTCGAACTTGAAGCTTTCTTT; CDR3: CASRLELEAFF
D: TRBD1; size: few; J: TRBJ1-3; V: TRBV2; DNA: TGTGCCAGCAGGACAGGGGCTGGAAACACCATATATTTT; CDR3: CASRTGAGNTIYF
D: -; size: once; J: TRBJ1-5; V: TRBV6-2/TRBV6-3; DNA: TGTGCCAGCAGTAAGGGAGGGACCCTCAATCAGCCCCAGCATTTT; CDR3: CASSKGGTLNQPQHF
D: -; size: -; J: TRBJ2-6; V: TRBV6-4; DNA: TGTGCCAGCAGTGACGAAGGACACTCTGGGGCCAACGTCCTGACTTTC; CDR3: CASSDEGHSGANVLTF
D: -; size: few; J: TRBJ2-1; V: TRBV3-1/TRBV3-2; DNA: TGTGCCAGCAGCTTCCGGGACTCGGAGTACAATGAGCAGTTCTTC; CDR3: CASSFRDSEYNEQFF
D: TRBD1; size: -; J: TRBJ2-7; V: TRBV18; DNA: TGTGCCAGCTCACCAACCGGGACAGGGAGTGGCGAGCAGTACTTC; CDR3: CASSPTGTGSGEQYF
D: -; size: -; J: TRBJ1-3; V: TRBV7-9; DNA: TGTGCCAGCAGCTTAGCGGGAGCCAGGCGCTCTGGAAACACCATATATTTT; CDR3: CASSLAGARRSGNTIYF
D: TRBD1; size: -; J: TRBJ2-1; V: TRBV30; DNA: TGTGCCTGGAGCGTAAGGGGGCGCAGCTACAATGAGCAGTTCTTC; CDR3: CAWSVRGRSYNEQFF
D: TRBD2; size: -; J: TRBJ2-7; V: TRBV5-4; DNA: TGTGCCAGCAGCTCCCTTATGGTTAGCGGGCACGAGCAGTACTTC; CDR3: CASSSLMVSGHEQYF
D: -; size: -; J: TRBJ2-1; V: TRBV11-2; DNA: TGTGCCAGCAGCGCCAATTCGGGTTACAATGAGCAGTTCTTC; CDR3: CASSANSGYNEQFF
D: TRBD1; size: -; J: TRBJ1-2; V: TRBV5-8; DNA: TGTGCCAGCAGCGGCGGACAGGGCTATAACTATGGCTACACCTTC; CDR3: CASSGGQGYNYGYTF
D: TRBD1; size: -; J: TRBJ1-1; V: TRBV11-2; DNA: TGTGCCAGCAGCCACCACAGGGGGTTTAACACTGAAGCTTTCTTT; CDR3: CASSHHRGFNTEAFF
D: -; size: -; J: TRBJ2-2; V: TRBV27; DNA: TGTGCCAGCAGTTTAAGGGCGGGGGCTGGCACCGGGGAGCTGTTTTTT; CDR3: CASSLRAGAGTGELFF
D: TRBD2; size: once; J: TRBJ2-4; V: TRBV2; DNA: TGTGCCAGCAGTGAACGCGGGGGGATCTTCGTAGCCAAAAACATTCAGTACTTC; CDR3: CASSERGGIFVAKNIQYF
D: TRBD2; size: -; J: TRBJ2-1; V: TRBV27; DNA: TGTGCCAGCAGTTCTTGGACTAGCGGGGCCCATGAGCAGTTCTTC; CDR3: CASSSWTSGAHEQFF
D: -; size: -; J: TRBJ1-2; V: TRBV30; DNA: TGTGCCTGGAGGACAGGTCTAAACTATGGCTACACCTTC; CDR3: CAWRTGLNYGYTF
D: -; size: -; J: TRBJ2-7; V: TRBV6-2/TRBV6-3; DNA: TGTGCCAGCAGCCAAATCAACGAGCAGTACTTC; CDR3: CASSQINEQYF
D: -; size: -; J: TRBJ1-5; V: TRBV4-3; DNA: TGCGCCAGCAGTCAGGGAAATCAGCCCCAGCATTTT; CDR3: CASSQGNQPQHF
D: TRBD1; size: -; J: TRBJ1-5; V: TRBV29-1; DNA: TGCAGCGTTGAAGATCCGCGACAGGGACATAATCAGCCCCAGCATTTT; CDR3: CSVEDPRQGHNQPQHF